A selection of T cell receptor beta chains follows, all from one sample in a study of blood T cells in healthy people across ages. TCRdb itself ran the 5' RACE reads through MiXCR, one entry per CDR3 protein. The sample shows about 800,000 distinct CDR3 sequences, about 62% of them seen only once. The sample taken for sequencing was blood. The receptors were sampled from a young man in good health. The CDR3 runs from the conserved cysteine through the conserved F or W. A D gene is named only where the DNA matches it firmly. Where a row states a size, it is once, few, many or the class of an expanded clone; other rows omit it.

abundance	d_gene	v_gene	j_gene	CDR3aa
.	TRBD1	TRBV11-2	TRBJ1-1	CASSLLPGQGSEAFF
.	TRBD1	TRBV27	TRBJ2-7	CASSPSSGTEQYEQYF
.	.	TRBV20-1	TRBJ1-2	CSASTPGLNYGYTF
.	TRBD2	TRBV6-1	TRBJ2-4	CASSEALGMTSGRNIQYF
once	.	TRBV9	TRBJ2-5	CASSVGYTGRETQYF
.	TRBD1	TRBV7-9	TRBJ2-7	CASSSPGTGQRYEQYF
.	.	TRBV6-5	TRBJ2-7	CASSRPAVGEQYF
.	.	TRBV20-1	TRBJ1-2	CSAPYSLWGYGYTF
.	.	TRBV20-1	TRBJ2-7	CSARDLGEVSYEQYF
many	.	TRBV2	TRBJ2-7	CASSVDGAKQYF
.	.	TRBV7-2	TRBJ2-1	CASSILQAGSAYNEQFF
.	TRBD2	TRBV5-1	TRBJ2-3	CASMTSGSTDTQYF
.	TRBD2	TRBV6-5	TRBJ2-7	CASGLAGHYEQYF
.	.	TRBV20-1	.	CSAKPGEGIDEQYF
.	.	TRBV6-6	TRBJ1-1	CASSVQAQNTEAFF
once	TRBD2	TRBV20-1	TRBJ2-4	CSAREAGGWDIQYF
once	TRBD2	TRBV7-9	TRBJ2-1	CASSLEGLAPNEQFF
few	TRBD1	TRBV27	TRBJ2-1	CASSRDRGYNEQFF
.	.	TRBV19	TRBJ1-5	CASSPARNQPQHF
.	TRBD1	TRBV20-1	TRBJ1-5	CSARGGTGMIGTRVPQHF
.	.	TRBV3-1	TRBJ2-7	CASSQDDRSYEQYF
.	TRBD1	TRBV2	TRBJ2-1	CASSAQTSTGGRQFF
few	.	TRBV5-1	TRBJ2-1	CASSLAPGTPNNEQFF
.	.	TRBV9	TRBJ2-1	CASSARGGPRGEQFF
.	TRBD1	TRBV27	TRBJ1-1	CASSSQGARVNTEAFF
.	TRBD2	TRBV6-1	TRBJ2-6	CASSSRRGDGRFSGANVLTF
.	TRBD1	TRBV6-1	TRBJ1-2	CASSEIQTGSGYTF
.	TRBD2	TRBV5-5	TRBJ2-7	CASSLTAGAGEQYF
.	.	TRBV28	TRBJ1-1	CASSLKMENTEAFF
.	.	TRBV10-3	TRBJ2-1	CAISGRPQRSDEQFF
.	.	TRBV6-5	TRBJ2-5	CASSQNRDTYETQYF
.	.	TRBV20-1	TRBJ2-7	CSARRAGTYEQYF
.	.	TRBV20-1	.	CSAPRGAGETQYF
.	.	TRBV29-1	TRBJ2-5	CSGEGGEVEYF
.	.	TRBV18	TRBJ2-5	CASSPGARAFQETQYF
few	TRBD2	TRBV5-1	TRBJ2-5	CASSYWTSGGLQETQYF
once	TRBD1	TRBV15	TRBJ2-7	CATSRDGTGASYEQYF
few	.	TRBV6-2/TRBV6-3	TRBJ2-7	CASSHWTVHEFYEQYF
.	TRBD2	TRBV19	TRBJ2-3	CASSIGERGTDTQYF
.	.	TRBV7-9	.	CASSLEGFYEQYF
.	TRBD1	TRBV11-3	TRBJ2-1	CASSPGERGRNEQFF
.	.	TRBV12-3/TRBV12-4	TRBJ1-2	CASSFAATDGYTF
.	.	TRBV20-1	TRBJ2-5	CSARAHPIETQYF
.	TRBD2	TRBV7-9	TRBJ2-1	CASRWLAGGNNNNEQFF
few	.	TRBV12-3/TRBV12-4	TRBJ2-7	CASSLWPAGQYF
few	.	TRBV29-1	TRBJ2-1	CSAGRDRYNEQFF
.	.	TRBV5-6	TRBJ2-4	CASSFGTGARLQYF
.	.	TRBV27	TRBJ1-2	CASSPTLGSYGYTF
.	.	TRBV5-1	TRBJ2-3	CASRDPPTDTQYF
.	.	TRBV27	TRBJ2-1	CASRTQNNEQFF
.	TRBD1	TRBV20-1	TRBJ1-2	CSVGTGYGYTF
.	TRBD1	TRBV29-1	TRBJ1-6	CSVRDRENSPLHF
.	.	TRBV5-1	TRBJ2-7	CASRRGRGGCEQYF
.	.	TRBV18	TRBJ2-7	CASHNSYEQYF
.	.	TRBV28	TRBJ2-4	CASSTTGTELREQYF
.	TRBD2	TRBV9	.	CASSVRTSFNEQYF
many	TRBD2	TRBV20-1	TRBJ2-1	CSDGGSYEQFF
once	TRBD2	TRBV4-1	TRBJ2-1	CASSQDLSLAAREQFF